A selection of T cell receptor beta chains follows, all from one sample in a study of blood T cell repertoires in COVID-19. TCRdb's table, derived via immunoSEQ multiplex PCR, lists solely in-frame clones and lacks some. The data contain approximately 100,000 clones, approximately 92% of them singletons. The sequenced sample consisted of peripheral blood. Receptor source: a man aged 45-65 years with active COVID-19. CDR3s leave out the opening cysteine and the closing phenylalanine or tryptophan.

cdr3_aa: AISITRDRAGELF; v_call: TRBV10-3; j_call: TRBJ2-2
cdr3_aa: ASGPGTGLETQY; v_call: TRBV7-8; j_call: TRBJ2-5
cdr3_aa: ASSARDTYAETQY; v_call: TRBV25-1; j_call: TRBJ2-5
cdr3_aa: ASSAVGQGVNEQF; v_call: TRBV9; j_call: TRBJ2-1
cdr3_aa: ASSFYPGAYEQY; v_call: TRBV27; j_call: TRBJ2-7
cdr3_aa: ASSERHQDTSPLH; v_call: TRBV2; j_call: TRBJ1-6
cdr3_aa: ASSGQGYSGANVLT; v_call: TRBV2; j_call: TRBJ2-6
cdr3_aa: ASSTTGENQPQH; v_call: TRBV28; j_call: TRBJ1-5
cdr3_aa: ASSYSLGGGYEAF; v_call: TRBV6-5; j_call: TRBJ1-1
cdr3_aa: ASSQVAGVREQY; v_call: TRBV4-1; j_call: TRBJ2-7
cdr3_aa: ASSLQSRDRVYEQY; v_call: TRBV7-9; j_call: TRBJ2-7
cdr3_aa: ASSIWGQAAVYEQY; v_call: TRBV9; j_call: TRBJ2-7
cdr3_aa: ASSIATSGYEQF; v_call: TRBV19; j_call: TRBJ2-1
cdr3_aa: AWSAGAYNEKLF; v_call: TRBV30; j_call: TRBJ1-4
cdr3_aa: ATSREGQGYTEAF; v_call: TRBV15; j_call: TRBJ1-1
cdr3_aa: ASSGNSGRAQY; v_call: TRBV11-2; j_call: TRBJ2-3
cdr3_aa: ASRSASVSYNEQF; v_call: TRBV27; j_call: TRBJ2-1
cdr3_aa: ASSFAGAGNQPQH; v_call: TRBV28; j_call: TRBJ1-5
cdr3_aa: ASSIGNPRAEAF; v_call: TRBV5-1; j_call: TRBJ1-1